This TCR beta chain was found in a study of T cell clones after liver transplantation. Study-wide background: Graft-donor-reactive sequences were compared with third-party-reactive TCRbeta sequences from pre-transplant mixed lymphocyte reactions. Subjects received no induction therapy and standard immunosuppression until randomization at 12-24 months post-transplant.

Turning to this clone: Its antigen is not known.

Some clones are missing from TCRdb's copy, which holds only in-frame ones; the method was immunoSEQ multiplex PCR. Found here are under 150,000 clones, around nine tenths of them singletons; the top ten hold roughly 0.8%. General study points: Migration into the graft, not deletion, may explain lost graft donor-reactive T cells.

From germline, CDR1 is SQVTM and CDR2 ANQGSEA. With 2 bases removed from V and 5 bases from J, the gap between germline ends came to 12 bases. The CDR3 consists of 13 residues. Sorting of unstimulated PBMCs yielded separate CD3+CD4+ and CD3+CD8+ fractions. The source of this sequence is a human patient who received a liver transplant. The T cells may come from the graft donor. The source was CD4+ T cells from blood, collected 12 months after liver transplant. The chain joins TRBV29-1 to TRBJ2-5; D is undetermined. CDR3 DNA sequence: TGCAGCGTTGAACGTTCCCCCGAGGAGACCCAGTACTTC. Translation gives CSVERSPEETQYF.